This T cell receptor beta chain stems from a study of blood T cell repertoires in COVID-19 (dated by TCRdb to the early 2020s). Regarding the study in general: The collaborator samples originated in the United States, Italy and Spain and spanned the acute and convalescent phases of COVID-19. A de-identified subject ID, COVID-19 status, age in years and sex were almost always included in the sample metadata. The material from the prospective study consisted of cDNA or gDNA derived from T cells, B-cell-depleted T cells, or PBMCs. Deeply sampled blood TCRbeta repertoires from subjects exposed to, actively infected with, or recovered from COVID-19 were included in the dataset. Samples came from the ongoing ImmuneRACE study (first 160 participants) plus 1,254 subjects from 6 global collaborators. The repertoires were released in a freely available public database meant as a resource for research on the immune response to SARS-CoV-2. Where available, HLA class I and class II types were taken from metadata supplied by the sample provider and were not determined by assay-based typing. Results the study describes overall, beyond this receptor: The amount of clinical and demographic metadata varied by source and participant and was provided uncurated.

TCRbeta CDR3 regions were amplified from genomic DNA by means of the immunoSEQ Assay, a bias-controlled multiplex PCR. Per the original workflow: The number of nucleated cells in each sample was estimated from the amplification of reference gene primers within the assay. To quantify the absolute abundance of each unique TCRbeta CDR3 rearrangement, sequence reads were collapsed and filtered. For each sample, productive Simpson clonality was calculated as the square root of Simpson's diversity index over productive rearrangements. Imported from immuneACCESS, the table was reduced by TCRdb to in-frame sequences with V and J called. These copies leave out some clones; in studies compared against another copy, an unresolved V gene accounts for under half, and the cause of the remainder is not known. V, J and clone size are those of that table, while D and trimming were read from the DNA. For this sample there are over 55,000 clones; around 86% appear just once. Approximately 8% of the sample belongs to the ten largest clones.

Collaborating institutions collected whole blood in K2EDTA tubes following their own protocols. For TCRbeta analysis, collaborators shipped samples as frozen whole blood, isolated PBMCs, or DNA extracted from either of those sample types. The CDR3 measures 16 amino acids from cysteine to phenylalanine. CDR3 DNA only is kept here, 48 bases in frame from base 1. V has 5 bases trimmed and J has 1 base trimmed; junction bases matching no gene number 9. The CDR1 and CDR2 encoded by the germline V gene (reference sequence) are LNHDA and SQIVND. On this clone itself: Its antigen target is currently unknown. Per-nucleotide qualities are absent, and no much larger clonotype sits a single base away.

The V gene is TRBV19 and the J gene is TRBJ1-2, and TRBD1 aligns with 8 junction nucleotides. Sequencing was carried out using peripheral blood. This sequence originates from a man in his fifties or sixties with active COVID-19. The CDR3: CASSSPGGAGNYGYTF. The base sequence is TGTGCCAGTAGTTCACCAGGGGGCGCCGGTAACTATGGCTACACCTTC.